Listed here is a single T cell receptor beta chain. Its antigen remains unknown. Unique molecular identifiers were incorporated into the prepared TCRbeta library. TCRdb reprocessed the PCR reads with MiXCR, giving one entry per CDR3 protein. In the table there are around 210,000 distinct CDR3 sequences, approximately 6.9% of which are singletons. The sample is drawn from a study of T-cell reconstitution after alpha-beta-depleted transplantation in children. Study observations and caveats: The authors attributed T-cell counts and diversity one year after transplant mostly to newly produced T cells. Reportedly, roughly two months post-transplant, alpha-beta T cells arose from several hundred expanded graft clones.

The length of the CDR3 is 16 residues. Looked up from germline, CDR1 is LGHNA and CDR2 is YNFKEQ. V was shortened by 2 bases and J by 5 bases, with 18 bases between the two germline ends. The material sequenced was PBMCs, taken before TCRalphabeta/CD19-depleted stem cell transplant. This chain joins TRBV4-2 and TRBJ2-5, with D maybe TRBD1 (6 bases). This TCR came from a boy between 2 and 10 years old with acute lymphoblastic leukemia, due to receive a stem cell transplant. The CDR3 sequence: CASSQKFSGEDETQYF. The DNA of the CDR3 is TGTGCCAGCAGCCAAAAATTCTCAGGGGAAGATGAGACCCAGTACTTC.